The 11 T cell receptor beta chains in this list originate from one sample, sequenced in a study of T-cell memory formation after mild COVID-19 (dated by TCRdb to the early 2020s). The method was 5' RACE. The instrument given in TCRdb is Illumina NovaSeq 6000. TCRdb handled the public reads itself, with Q25 trimming in fastp and clone calling in MiXCR, and kept productive beta chains. For every CDR3 protein sequence, its rows merge into one entry that carries the most common genes and DNA. The sample table shows 560,000 or so distinct CDR3 sequences, and 17% are seen once. Clones ranked in the top ten supply approximately 8.1% of the sample. Sequenced sample: PBMCs or a T cell subset sorted from them (not recorded which). These receptors were collected from an adult woman who had mild COVID-19 (a few samples of this study predate the infection). The sample titles of this study are shuffled in the database, so cell type and time point are left out; the donor was told from shared clones.

As concerns this clonotype: A read error may produce the germline difference seen at one junction end. The chain recombines TRBV6-1 with TRBJ1-5, with D unresolved. The CDR3 has 16 amino acids. The germline CDR1 and CDR2 sequences are MNHNS and SASEGT. Here the CDR3 reads CASTRVFAVGNQPQHF. For the CDR3, the DNA is TGTGCGAGCACGAGGGTTTTTGCCGTTGGCAATCAGCCCCAGCATTTT.

This clonotype turned up a few times. The V gene is TRBV7-2, the J gene TRBJ1-3; 12 bases align to TRBD1. The ends lost 5 bases at V and 8 bases at J; junction bases unmatched: 7. Germline V CDR1 and CDR2: SGHTA, FQGNSA. CDR3 length: 15 amino acids. CDR3 bases: TGTGCCAGCAGCCCATGGGACAGGGGGCAGGACACCATATATTTT. Translation gives CASSPWDRGQDTIYF. The entire variable domain, with the rest obtained from reference TRBV7-2 and TRBJ1-3, is as follows: GAGVSQSPSNKVTEKGKDVELRCDPISGHTALYWYRQSLGQGLEFLIYFQGNSAPDKSGLPSDRFSAERTGGSVSTLTIQRTQQEDSAVYLCASSPWDRGQDTIYFGEGSWLTVV.

In this sample, this clonotype turned up a few times. The chain carries TRBV7-3 and TRBJ2-1; 8 nucleotides match TRBD2. The CDR3 loop spans 15 amino acids. With V trimmed by 5 bases and J by 5 bases, 8 bases remained unmatched. Germline V gene sequence: CDR1 SGHTA, CDR2 FQGTGA. This CDR3 is CASSIKSGGNNEQFF. In DNA, the CDR3 is TGTGCCAGCAGCATTAAAAGCGGGGGCAACAATGAGCAGTTCTTC.

This rearrangement joins TRBV5-1 to TRBJ2-1; D is ambiguous. The V end was cut by 0 bases, the J end by 7 bases, with 8 bases between. This CDR3 is 13 amino acids long. In germline, CDR1 is SGHRS, CDR2 YFSETQ. CDR3 bases: TGCGCCAGCAGCTTGGGTGTCGAAAATGAGCAGTTCTTC. Translating it yields CASSLGVENEQFF.

The rearrangement joins TRBV7-9 to TRBJ2-7; the match to TRBD2 covers 10 bases. V shed 4 bases, J shed 5 bases, and the junction held 11 bases outside the gene matches. The CDR3 loop spans 16 amino acids. Germline CDR1 and CDR2: SEHNR and FQNEAQ (reference sequence). The CDR3, as DNA: TGTGCCAGCAGCTCCTCCGGGACTAGCGTAATCCACGAGCAGTACTTC. Protein: CASSSSGTSVIHEQYF.

This chain uses TRBV5-1 with TRBJ2-3; 8 bases line up with TRBD2. This CDR3 region has 14 residues. Trimming removed 2 bases from V and 4 bases from J; junction bases left unmatched: 3. The V gene's germline CDR1 is SGHRS and CDR2 YFSETQ. The CDR3 DNA sequence: TGCGCCAGCAGCTTCGGGGGGGCCTCAGATACGCAGTATTTT. Amino acid sequence: CASSFGGASDTQYF. Variable domain in full (rest from reference TRBV5-1 and TRBJ2-3): KAGVTQTPRYLIKTRGQQVTLSCSPISGHRSVSWYQQTPGQGLQFLFEYFSETQRNKGNFPGRFSGRQFSNSRSEMNVSTLELGDSALYLCASSFGGASDTQYFGPGTRLTVL.

This clonotype was observed a handful of times. This rearrangement joins TRBV7-9 to TRBJ2-7, with D unresolved. This CDR3 is 12 amino acids long. With 3 bases removed from V and 3 bases from J, the gap between germline ends came to 6 bases. Germline V gene sequence: CDR1 SEHNR, CDR2 FQNEAQ (reference sequence). This CDR3 reads CASSFPYYEQYF. The CDR3 nucleotides read TGTGCCAGCAGCTTCCCTTACTACGAGCAGTACTTC.

CDR3 sequence (DNA): TGTGCCAGTAGTGGGACCCCGCTGTCGAGAGATACGCAGTATTTT. Translating gives CASSGTPLSRDTQYF. V gene TRBV19 combines with J gene TRBJ2-3; D might be TRBD1 or TRBD2, each matching 5 bases. The CDR3 extends over 15 amino acids. CDR1 and CDR2 from the germline V gene are LNHDA and SQIVND (reference sequence). Between the trimmed V and J ends, which lost 5 bases and 5 bases, there was a span of 17 bases.

The gene calls are TRBV12-3 or TRBV12-4 and TRBJ2-5; 9 bases map to TRBD2. The CDR3 has 16 residues. V shed 5 bases and J 1 base; nucleotides not matched to a gene: 8. The CDR3 DNA follows: TGTGCCAGCAGTCAGGGGCTAGCGGGGCTCCAAGAGACCCAGTACTTC. Its translation: CASSQGLAGLQETQYF.

V gene TRBV3-1 combines with J gene TRBJ2-2, with 10 bases matching TRBD2. This CDR3 is built from 18 residues. Trimming removed 0 bases from V and 4 bases from J; junction bases left unmatched: 8. CDR1 is LGHDT, CDR2 YNNKEL, per germline (reference sequence). CDR3 nucleotides: TGTGCCAGCAGCCAAGATTTGGTAGCGGGGGGACGCACCGGGGAGCTGTTTTTT. Translating it yields CASSQDLVAGGRTGELFF.

This clonotype has at least ten counts. The gene calls are TRBV5-1 and TRBJ1-1; 9 bases match TRBD1. This CDR3 is 13 amino acids long. CDR1 is SGHRS and CDR2 is YFSETQ in the germline V gene. V lost 5 bases to trimming and J lost 7 bases; unmatched junction nucleotides: 6. CDR3 coding DNA: TGCGCCAGCAGTTCTGACAGGGGGAATGAAGCTTTCTTT. Translating it yields CASSSDRGNEAFF. The whole variable domain, remainder taken from reference TRBV5-1 and TRBJ1-1, is KAGVTQTPRYLIKTRGQQVTLSCSPISGHRSVSWYQQTPGQGLQFLFEYFSETQRNKGNFPGRFSGRQFSNSRSEMNVSTLELGDSALYLCASSSDRGNEAFFGQGTRLTVV.